This T cell receptor (beta chain) was profiled in a study of CD8+ T cells in alopecia areata. TCR sequencing used cDNA made by reverse transcription of extracted RNA. Assay used: immunoSEQ multiplex PCR; TCRdb lists only in-frame clones, some missing. The sample lists fewer than 350,000 clones; about three fifths were seen once. Treatment noted: oral pan-JAK inhibitor, 5-10 mg twice daily. This clonotype was obtained from a human donor with alopecia areata. The sample was CD4+ T cells sorted from blood, taken at week 24, from a patient treated with tofacitinib.

The chain's CDR3 is CSVRVGVRADEKLFF. The CDR3 bases are TGCAGCGTTCGGGTCGGTGTAAGAGCGGATGAAAAACTGTTTTTT. The rearrangement uses TRBV29-1 and TRBJ1-4; D gene ambiguous. The CDR3 has 15 amino acids. Germline CDR1 and CDR2: SQVTM and ANQGSEA. Trimming pared 5 bases from V and 6 bases from J, leaving 19 bases between.